Following are 16 T cell receptor beta chains from one sample sequenced in a study of beta chain features in type 1 diabetes. Expressed TCRB transcripts were sequenced because the isolated RNA had all been reverse transcribed beforehand. This table comes from immunoSEQ multiplex PCR, and its TCRdb copy is limited to in-frame clones, with some not included. This sample yields 330,000 or so clones, of which roughly 21% are seen a single time; about 0.044% belongs to the top ten. Sequences were obtained from naive CD4+ T cells from blood. The receptors here all came from a woman aged 18-29 years in good health.

V usage is TRBV13 and J usage is TRBJ2-6; D perhaps matches TRBD1 (5 bases). The CDR3 length is 21 residues. The V end was cut by 5 bases, the J end by 0 bases, with 26 bases between. Germline CDR1 and CDR2: PRHDT and FYEKMQ (reference sequence). CDR3 nucleotides: TGTGCCAGCAGCCGATCAGGGTCCGACAGAGGCTTTGGCTCTGGGGCCAACGTCCTGACTTTC. Translating gives CASSRSGSDRGFGSGANVLTF.

The chain uses TRBV21-1 and TRBJ1-1; TRBD1, as called in the table, went unchecked against the DNA. TRBV21-1 constitutes a pseudogene. CDR3 length: 13 amino acids. The CDR3 DNA reads TGTGCCAGCAGCAAAGGTGACAGGAAAGAAGCTTTCTTT. Translated: CASSKGDRKEAFF.

The chain carries TRBV19 and TRBJ1-2, with TRBD1 as a possible D gene (5 bases). The CDR3 extends over 14 amino acids. V dropped 5 bases and J dropped 4 bases, with 14 bases sitting between them. Germline V gene lookup returns CDR1 LNHDA and CDR2 SQIVND (reference sequence). Written as DNA, the CDR3 is TGTGCCAGTAGTCGAGACAGTACCTTCTATGGCTACACCTTC. Protein product: CASSRDSTFYGYTF.

The rearrangement joins TRBV30 to TRBJ2-5; TRBD1 matches at 8 bases. From germline, CDR1 is GTSNPN and CDR2 SVGIG (reference sequence). The V gene end was trimmed by 2 bases and the J gene end by 7 bases; junction bases not matched to a gene: 6. The CDR3 is 13 amino acids. CDR3 loop: CAWSLTGGGTQYF. The CDR3 DNA sequence: TGTGCCTGGAGTCTAACAGGGGGTGGGACCCAGTACTTC.

This clone was recorded a few times. The chain recombines TRBV9 with TRBJ2-5; TRBD2 matches at 8 bases. This CDR3 region has 15 residues. The germline gives CDR1 SGDLS, CDR2 YYNGEE. J lost 1 base, V lost 0 bases, and 2 bases had no gene match. The CDR3 is CASSVASGLQETQYF. The CDR3 region has the DNA TGTGCCAGCAGCGTAGCTAGCGGGCTCCAAGAGACCCAGTACTTC.

This clone has just a few counts. The chain employs TRBV30 and TRBJ1-5, with no clear D. The germline CDR1 and CDR2 sequences are GTSNPN and SVGIG (reference sequence). The CDR3 loop spans 14 amino acids. V was cut by 8 bases and J by 4 bases, with 18 bases left in between. This chain's CDR3 is CAIEDSRRNQPQHF. The CDR3 bases are TGTGCCATAGAGGACTCCCGCCGGAATCAGCCCCAGCATTTT.

This clone was counted only a few times. This chain joins TRBV5-4 and TRBJ2-2; D is possibly TRBD1 (5 bases). CDR1 is SGHNT, CDR2 YYREEE, per germline (reference sequence). The V gene lost 10 bases and the J gene lost 3 bases, with 16 bases spanning the gap. CDR3 length equals 14 residues. CDR3 sequence: CAGSVGADTGELFF. The DNA for the CDR3 is TGTGCCGGAAGCGTAGGGGCGGACACCGGGGAGCTGTTTTTT. The full variable domain, with the rest looked up from reference TRBV5-4 and TRBJ2-2, is ETGVTQSPTHLIKTRGQQVTLRCSSQSGHNTVSWYQQALGQGPQFIFQYYREEENGRGNFPPRFSGLQFPNYSSELNVNALELDDSALYLCAGSVGADTGELFFGEGSRLTVL.

This clone was observed a few times. The chain joins TRBV5-1 to TRBJ2-5; 10 bases are a match to TRBD1. V shed 4 bases and J 6 bases; nucleotides not matched to a gene: 3. The CDR3 length is 13 residues. Germline CDR1 reads SGHRS; CDR2 reads YFSETQ. This CDR3 is CASSTGQGQTQYF. The DNA of the CDR3 is TGCGCCAGCAGCACGGGACAGGGGCAGACCCAGTACTTC.

The chain has TRBV27 and TRBJ1-5, with TRBD1 matching 7 bases. This CDR3 has 13 residues. The germline V gene encodes CDR1 MNHEY and CDR2 SMNVEV (reference sequence). V lost 6 bases to trimming and J lost 4 bases; unmatched junction nucleotides: 3. The CDR3 sequence: CASSGQVNQPQHF. The CDR3 DNA sequence: TGTGCCAGCAGCGGACAGGTAAATCAGCCCCAGCATTTT.

The V call is TRBV7-8, the J call TRBJ2-7; 7 nucleotides align to TRBD1. CDR3 length equals 15 residues. V trimming: 7 bases; J trimming: 7 bases; junction bases outside the gene matches: 16. Per germline, CDR1 SGHVS and CDR2 FQNEAQ. The CDR3 spells CASNSLRTGRGEQYF. CDR3 nucleotide sequence: TGTGCCAGCAACAGTCTACGGACAGGTCGAGGGGAGCAGTACTTC.

In this sample, this clone turned up a few times. This chain links TRBV4-2 with TRBJ1-5; D is ambiguous. V lost 0 bases, J lost 0 bases, and 6 bases lay in between. This CDR3 has 15 residues. Germline-derived CDR1 and CDR2 are LGHNA and YNFKEQ. CDR3 protein: CASSQDGDSNQPQHF. The DNA of the CDR3 is TGTGCCAGCAGCCAAGACGGAGATAGCAATCAGCCCCAGCATTTT.

This clone was counted a few times. The J gene is TRBJ1-1, the V gene TRBV7-6, with 10 positions matching TRBD1. CDR1 is SGHVS, CDR2 FNYEAQ, per germline. The CDR3 sequence is 18 residues long. V shed 4 bases, J shed 2 bases, and the junction held 13 bases outside the gene matches. CDR3 DNA: TGTGCCAGCAGCTCGCTGTACCCCGGGGACAGGGGAAACACTGAAGCTTTCTTT. Its translation: CASSSLYPGDRGNTEAFF. The variable domain in full, with the rest retrieved from reference TRBV7-6 and TRBJ1-1, is GAGVSQSPRYKVTKRGQDVALRCDPISGHVSLYWYRQALGQGPEFLTYFNYEAQQDKSGLPNDRFSAERPEGSISTLTIQRTEQRDSAMYRCASSSLYPGDRGNTEAFFGQGTRLTVV.

V and J are TRBV7-2 and TRBJ2-1; D may be TRBD2 (5 bases). Trimming cost V 3 bases and J 7 bases, with 10 bases left between them. The CDR3 spans 13 residues. CDR1 SGHTA and CDR2 FQGNSA come from the germline V gene. CDR3 residues: CASSFSPGNEQFF. In nucleotides, the CDR3 is TGTGCCAGCAGCTTTTCCCCGGGAAATGAGCAGTTCTTC.

The chain has TRBV7-9 and TRBJ1-6; 8 positions agree with TRBD1. Germline-derived CDR1 and CDR2 are SEHNR and FQNEAQ (reference sequence). The CDR3 extends over 13 amino acids. Trimming cost V 5 bases and J 8 bases; bases outside gene matches: 2. This CDR3 reads CASSGQGYSPLHF. The CDR3 DNA reads as TGTGCCAGCAGCGGACAGGGTTATTCACCCCTCCACTTT.

In this sample, this clone turned up a few times. The rearrangement uses TRBV5-1 and TRBJ1-2, with D tentatively TRBD1 (6 bases). Trimming took off 4 bases at V and 8 bases at J, with 15 bases between the two ends. This CDR3 comprises 13 residues. Germline CDR1 reads SGHRS; CDR2 reads YFSETQ. As DNA, the CDR3 is TGCGCCAGCAGCGTACAGGGTGATGGAGGCTACACCTTC. As protein: CASSVQGDGGYTF.

This clone was seen only a few times. J is TRBJ2-3 and V is TRBV13; TRBD2 matches 7 bases. This CDR3 is built from 16 residues. Germline V gene sequence: CDR1 PRHDT, CDR2 FYEKMQ (reference sequence). With 5 bases clipped from V and 2 bases from J, the junction kept 10 bases outside the gene matches. The CDR3 region is CASSPAGGRFTDTQYF. The CDR3, as DNA: TGTGCCAGCAGCCCAGCTGGCGGGAGATTCACAGATACGCAGTATTTT.